These 27 T cell receptor beta chains were all obtained from the same sample, sequenced in a study of T cell responses to AZD1222 COVID-19 vaccine. The protocol was immunoSEQ multiplex PCR, while the TCRdb copy is restricted to in-frame clones and leaves out a portion. This sample carries some 180,000 clones, 80% to 95% of them seen once, and the ten largest clones take less than 11%. Here the sequenced sample was peripheral blood, taken on day 0 of AZD1222 vaccination. The receptors come from an adult in good health.

The chain recombines TRBV19 with TRBJ2-7; 9 bases fit TRBD1. The CDR3 totals 13 residues. Germline loops: CDR1 LNHDA, CDR2 SQIVND (reference sequence). V dropped 7 bases and J dropped 3; count of bases not matched to a gene: 4. Here the CDR3 reads CASMGTGSYEQYF. The CDR3 DNA reads TGTGCCAGTATGGGGACAGGGAGCTACGAGCAGTACTTC. The variable domain in full, completed from reference TRBV19 and TRBJ2-7, reads DGGITQSPKYLFRKEGQNVTLSCEQNLNHDAMYWYRQDPGQGLRLIYYSQIVNDFQKGDIAEGYSVSREKKESFPLTVTSAQKNPTAFYLCASMGTGSYEQYFGPGTRLTVT.

The chain employs TRBV6-5 and TRBJ1-4, with D perhaps TRBD1 (6 bases). The V gene's germline CDR1 is MNHEY and CDR2 SVGAGI. Trimming took 7 bases from V and 8 from J, leaving 17 bases between them. The CDR3 runs 14 residues. CDR3 region: CASKNGGPGEKLFF. In DNA, the CDR3 is TGTGCCAGCAAAAACGGGGGGCCAGGGGAAAAACTGTTTTTT.

The chain links TRBV27 to TRBJ1-4; D uncertain. From germline, CDR1 is MNHEY and CDR2 SMNVEV (reference sequence). CDR3 length: 17 residues. V lost 6 bases to trimming and J lost 0 bases, with 17 bases between them. The CDR3 region has the DNA TGTGCCAGCAGGGCATTCCCGTTGTCAACAACTAATGAAAAACTGTTTTTT. This gives the protein CASRAFPLSTTNEKLFF.

The genes are TRBV18 and TRBJ1-1; 7 bases agree with TRBD1. CDR1 and CDR2 (germline): KGHSH, LQKENI. This CDR3 contains 13 residues. Unmatched junction bases numbered 4, after V lost 2 bases and J lost 7 bases. DNA of the CDR3: TGTGCCAGCTCACCAGGGACAGCTAATGAAGCTTTCTTT. Amino acid sequence: CASSPGTANEAFF.

The V gene is TRBV4-1, the J gene TRBJ1-1; D not resolved. CDR1 and CDR2 (germline): MGHRA, YSYEKL. The V gene lost 2 bases and the J gene lost 4 bases, with 14 bases spanning the gap. This CDR3 comprises 15 residues. The CDR3 is CASSQSGEDGTEAFF. CDR3 nucleotide sequence: TGCGCCAGCAGCCAATCTGGGGAGGACGGCACTGAAGCTTTCTTT.

The chain combines TRBV7-9 with TRBJ1-4, with TRBD1 as a possible D gene (5 bases). Trimming took 2 bases from V and 7 from J, leaving 14 bases between them. CDR1 SEHNR and CDR2 FQNEAQ come from the germline V gene (reference sequence). The CDR3 contains 15 residues. CDR3 sequence: CASSLKGTWAEKLFF. The CDR3 bases are TGTGCCAGCAGCTTAAAGGGGACGTGGGCTGAAAAACTGTTTTTT. Together with reference TRBV7-9 and TRBJ1-4, the CDR3 gives the full variable domain: DTGVSQNPRHKITKRGQNVTFRCDPISEHNRLYWYRQTLGQGPEFLTYFQNEAQLEKSRLLSDRFSAERPKGSFSTLEIQRTEQGDSAMYLCASSLKGTWAEKLFFGSGTQLSVL.

The gene calls are TRBV29-1 and TRBJ2-3, with 8 bases fitting TRBD2. With V trimmed by 8 bases and J by 3 bases, 4 bases remained unmatched. Per the germline V gene, CDR1 is SQVTM and CDR2 is ANQGSEA. This CDR3 region has 12 residues. The CDR3 sequence is CSYRGGTDTQYF. The DNA of the CDR3 is TGCAGCTACCGGGGGGGTACAGATACGCAGTATTTT.

The genes are TRBV19 and TRBJ1-2; 8 bases are a match to TRBD1. The length of the CDR3 is 16 residues. Per germline, CDR1 LNHDA and CDR2 SQIVND (reference sequence). After removal of 5 bases from V and 3 bases from J, the junction contained 11 bases not matched to a gene. In nucleotides, the CDR3 is TGTGCCAGTAGTCTCCGGGACAGGCCACGGGACTATGGCTACACCTTC. Its protein is CASSLRDRPRDYGYTF.

The CDR3 spells CASSLEGSRAKNIQYF. CDR3 sequence (DNA): TGTGCCAGCAGCTTAGAGGGTAGTAGAGCCAAAAACATTCAGTACTTC. The V call is TRBV7-9, the J call TRBJ2-4; D gene uncertain. CDR3 length: 16 amino acids. V gave up 1 base and J gave up 0 bases, with 10 bases separating them. The germline CDR1 and CDR2 sequences are SEHNR and FQNEAQ (reference sequence).

CDR3 loop: CASSLAPPGELFF. The CDR3 DNA follows: TGTGCCAGCAGCTTAGCCCCTCCCGGGGAGCTGTTTTTT. The J gene is TRBJ2-2, the V gene TRBV7-2; D not certain. In germline, CDR1 is SGHTA, CDR2 FQGNSA. Trimming pared 0 bases from V and 6 bases from J, leaving 5 bases between. The CDR3 is made up of 13 amino acids.

The chain joins TRBV28 to TRBJ1-2; D possibly corresponds to TRBD1 (6 bases). The CDR3 runs to 13 residues. V dropped 7 bases and J dropped 8 bases, with 17 bases sitting between them. The germline V gene encodes CDR1 MDHEN and CDR2 SYDVKM. The CDR3 sequence is CASNSRWTDGYTF. The DNA for the CDR3 is TGTGCCAGCAATTCCCGTTGGACAGACGGCTACACCTTC.

This chain links TRBV4-1 with TRBJ1-2; 12 bases are a match to TRBD1. V lost 4 bases, J lost 6 bases, and 18 bases stayed unmatched. From germline, CDR1 is MGHRA and CDR2 YSYEKL. The CDR3 covers 19 residues. CDR3 DNA: TGCGCCAGCAGCCTGGGACAGGGGGCGTGGGGGGGGAAGGAAGATGGCTACACCTTC. This codes for CASSLGQGAWGGKEDGYTF.

The chain is built from TRBV7-2 and TRBJ2-3, with D possibly matching TRBD2 (5 bases). Between the trimmed V and J ends, which lost 3 bases and 6 bases, there was a span of 13 bases. CDR3 length equals 14 residues. Germline V gene lookup returns CDR1 SGHTA and CDR2 FQGNSA. CDR3 protein: CASSLELGPDTQYF. CDR3 DNA: TGTGCCAGCAGCTTGGAACTAGGGCCCGATACGCAGTATTTT.

V and J are TRBV6-1 and TRBJ1-1, with TRBD1 matching over 8 bases. The V segment lost 0 bases and the J segment 1 base; nucleotides outside the gene matches: 7. CDR1 and CDR2 (germline): MNHNS, SASEGT. The CDR3 is 17 amino acids. The chain's CDR3 is CASSEAPSGTGNTEAFF. The DNA of the CDR3 is TGTGCCAGCAGTGAAGCGCCGTCCGGGACAGGGAACACTGAAGCTTTCTTT.

The genes are TRBV18 and TRBJ2-2, with unresolved D. Trimming took 2 bases from V and 7 from J, leaving 5 bases between them. CDR3 length: 12 amino acids. From germline, CDR1 is KGHSH and CDR2 LQKENI. The CDR3 DNA sequence: TGTGCCAGCTCACCAGAGAGCGGGGAGCTGTTTTTT. Residues: CASSPESGELFF.

The CDR3 reads CASSPGDTNTEAFF. The CDR3 DNA sequence: TGTGCCAGCTCACCCGGCGATACGAACACTGAAGCTTTCTTT. The J gene is TRBJ1-1, the V gene TRBV18; no firm D call. The V and J ends lost 3 bases and 1 base respectively, with 9 bases between them. The CDR3 covers 14 residues. Germline-derived CDR1 and CDR2 are KGHSH and LQKENI.

The CDR3 region has the DNA TGTGCCAGCAGTGATCCACTCGGGGACTTATGGAGTGAGCAGTTCTTC. Translated, it gives CASSDPLGDLWSEQFF. The genes are TRBV25-1 and TRBJ2-1, with D perhaps TRBD2 (6 bases). From germline, CDR1 is MGHDK and CDR2 SYGVNS. The V gene lost 3 bases and the J gene lost 9 bases, with 21 bases spanning the gap. The CDR3 runs to 16 residues.

This chain uses TRBV4-2 with TRBJ1-1; 12 positions match TRBD1. The CDR3 has 18 amino acids. Germline CDR1 and CDR2: LGHNA and YNFKEQ. V lost 3 bases, J lost 5 bases, and 13 bases stayed unmatched. The CDR3 region has the DNA TGTGCCAGCAGCCAGCACAAATGGGACAGGGGGCTACGGACTGAAGCTTTCTTT. Translated, it gives CASSQHKWDRGLRTEAFF.

The V call is TRBV27, the J call TRBJ2-1; 7 bases line up with TRBD2. The V gene's germline CDR1 is MNHEY and CDR2 SMNVEV (reference sequence). With V trimmed by 2 bases and J by 4 bases, 5 bases remained unmatched. This CDR3 contains 15 residues. This CDR3 is CASSLDSSGYNEQFF. The CDR3 DNA is TGTGCCAGCAGTTTAGATTCTAGCGGATACAATGAGCAGTTCTTC.

V and J are TRBV19 and TRBJ1-2, with D uncertain. The germline V and J ends were trimmed by 3 bases and 8 bases, with 13 bases remaining between them. This CDR3 comprises 13 residues. The germline gives CDR1 LNHDA, CDR2 SQIVND (reference sequence). The CDR3 is CASSIDLTGGYTF. In nucleotides, the CDR3 is TGTGCCAGTAGTATCGATCTAACCGGCGGCTACACCTTC. The whole variable domain, remainder taken from reference TRBV19 and TRBJ1-2, is DGGITQSPKYLFRKEGQNVTLSCEQNLNHDAMYWYRQDPGQGLRLIYYSQIVNDFQKGDIAEGYSVSREKKESFPLTVTSAQKNPTAFYLCASSIDLTGGYTFGSGTRLTVV.

The chain recombines TRBV18 with TRBJ1-1, with D uncertain. Germline CDR1 reads KGHSH; CDR2 reads LQKENI. CDR3 size: 12 residues. The V and J ends lost 6 bases and 3 bases respectively, with 8 bases between them. The CDR3 here is CASSEAYTEAFF. The CDR3 DNA follows: TGTGCCAGCTCCGAGGCCTACACTGAAGCTTTCTTT.

The chain combines TRBV19 with TRBJ1-1, with D perhaps matching TRBD1 (5 bases). V was clipped by 2 bases and J by 4 bases, with 14 bases between them. Germline-derived CDR1 and CDR2 are LNHDA and SQIVND (reference sequence). This CDR3 is 15 amino acids long. The CDR3 spells CASSIIGDSLTEAFF. The CDR3 DNA reads as TGTGCCAGTAGTATAATAGGGGATTCACTCACTGAAGCTTTCTTT.

The chain is built from TRBV12-3 or TRBV12-4 and TRBJ2-2; D tentatively reads TRBD1 or TRBD2 (5 bases each). This CDR3 is built from 12 residues. The V end lost 4 bases, the J end lost 6 bases, and 6 bases lay between the germline ends. DNA of the CDR3: TGTGCCAGCAGTTGGGACCCCGGGGAGCTGTTTTTT. This sequence encodes CASSWDPGELFF.

The V call is TRBV29-1, the J call TRBJ2-5, with D hard to call. The CDR3 covers 11 residues. V was clipped by 6 bases and J by 4 bases, with 9 bases between them. Per the germline V gene, CDR1 is SQVTM and CDR2 is ANQGSEA. CDR3 nucleotides: TGCAGCGTGAGGAATGGAGAGACCCAGTACTTC. It translates to CSVRNGETQYF. Supplemented by reference TRBV29-1 and TRBJ2-5, the full variable domain reads SAVISQKPSRDICQRGTSLTIQCQVDSQVTMMFWYRQQPGQSLTLIATANQGSEATYESGFVIDKFPISRPNLTFSTLTVSNMSPEDSSIYLCSVRNGETQYFGPGTRLLVL.

The chain links TRBV5-1 to TRBJ1-4; D gene unclear. Trimming left V 0 bases short and J 7 bases short, with 10 bases between. CDR1 and CDR2 from the germline V gene are SGHRS and YFSETQ. The CDR3 covers 14 residues. CDR3: CASSLGAGIEKLFF. DNA of the CDR3: TGCGCCAGCAGCTTGGGAGCTGGCATTGAAAAACTGTTTTTT.

The CDR3 nucleotides read TGTGCCAGCAGCGCCGACAGCCGTAATGAAAAACTGTTTTTT. Translating gives CASSADSRNEKLFF. This chain uses TRBV9 with TRBJ1-4; D is possibly TRBD1 (5 bases). The germline V gene has CDR1 SGDLS and CDR2 YYNGEE. This CDR3 has 14 residues. V lost 3 bases to trimming and J lost 4 bases, with 10 bases between them.

The V call is TRBV7-8, the J call TRBJ1-1; D unresolved. This CDR3 has 13 amino acids. The germline V and J ends were trimmed by 5 bases and 1 base, with 8 bases remaining between them. CDR1 is SGHVS, CDR2 FQNEAQ, per germline. CDR3 sequence (DNA): TGTGCCAGCAGCCCACAACAGAACACTGAAGCTTTCTTT. Translated, it gives CASSPQQNTEAFF.